A selection of T cell receptor beta chains follows, all from one sample in a study of CD8 T cells in ankylosing spondylitis. TCRdb itself ran the 5' RACE reads through MiXCR, one entry per CDR3 protein. The sample holds fewer than 400,000 distinct CDR3 sequences; around 24% are singletons and the top ten take less than 20%. The material sequenced was blood, either unsorted or a sorted T cell fraction (not recorded which). These receptor sequences come from a male donor with ankylosing spondylitis. CDR3s include the opening cysteine and the closing phenylalanine or tryptophan. D genes are given only for firm matches. Clone size is shown for a subset of rows, as once, few, many or a class of expanded clone.

j_call clone_size v_call d_call cdr3_aa cdr3_nt
TRBJ2-3 few TRBV6-5 . CASSYGGASGGADTQYF TGTGCCAGCAGTTACGGAGGGGCCTCAGGGGGAGCAGATACGCAGTATTTT
TRBJ1-2 . TRBV12-3/TRBV12-4 . CASSLGSYGYTF TGTGCCAGCAGTTTAGGGAGCTATGGCTACACCTTC
TRBJ2-2 . TRBV11-2 . CASSWGAANTGELFF TGTGCCAGCAGCTGGGGGGCCGCGAACACCGGGGAGCTGTTTTTT
TRBJ2-5 . TRBV19 . CASSIRGAGETQYF TGTGCCAGTAGTATACGGGGGGCCGGGGAGACCCAGTACTTC
TRBJ2-1 few TRBV3-1 . CASSQDGTGLGDEQFF TGTGCCAGCAGCCAAGACGGCACCGGGTTAGGGGATGAGCAGTTCTTC
TRBJ1-5 . TRBV7-2 . CASSPRTGHNQPQHF TGTGCCAGCAGCCCACGAACAGGGCACAATCAGCCCCAGCATTTT
TRBJ1-1 few TRBV12-3/TRBV12-4 . CASSPRGGSRAFF TGTGCCAGCAGTCCCCGGGGTGGGTCACGAGCTTTCTTT
TRBJ1-1 few TRBV29-1 . CSARLMNTEAFF TGCAGCGCACGACTCATGAACACTGAAGCTTTCTTT
TRBJ2-1 few TRBV18 TRBD2 CASSPSGSGAYNEQFF TGTGCCAGCTCACCCTCGGGTAGCGGGGCCTACAATGAGCAGTTCTTC
TRBJ2-3 many TRBV5-1 . CASSLALSTGREDTQYF TGCGCCAGCAGCTTGGCCCTTTCTACCGGACGTGAAGATACGCAGTATTTT
TRBJ2-5 few TRBV7-9 TRBD2 CASRPVGRGRLQETQYF TGTGCCAGCAGACCTGTAGGGAGGGGTCGGCTTCAAGAGACCCAGTACTTC
TRBJ2-2 few TRBV29-1 TRBD1 CSARDRNTGELFF TGCAGCGCCCGGGACAGGAACACCGGGGAGCTGTTTTTT
TRBJ1-4 few TRBV12-3/TRBV12-4 . CASRATATNEKLFF TGTGCCAGCAGAGCCACAGCGACTAATGAAAAACTGTTTTTT
TRBJ1-5 . TRBV7-2 TRBD1 CASSYDRAQPQHF TGTGCCAGCAGCTATGACAGGGCACAGCCCCAGCATTTT
TRBJ1-1 . TRBV6-6 . CASRAVGSEAFF TGTGCCAGCAGGGCCGTGGGGTCTGAAGCTTTCTTT
TRBJ2-3 . TRBV5-1 TRBD1 CASSLALQGADTQYF TGCGCCAGCAGCTTGGCTTTACAGGGGGCAGATACGCAGTATTTT
TRBJ1-6 . TRBV29-1 TRBD1 CSARTGTIGPLHF TGCAGCGCCAGGACAGGCACGATAGGACCCCTCCACTTT
TRBJ2-2 . TRBV28 . CASRTGWTGELFF TGTGCCAGCAGGACTGGGTGGACCGGGGAGCTGTTTTTT
TRBJ2-1 few TRBV7-8 TRBD2 CASSLARRLAGPRGEQFF TGTGCCAGCAGCTTAGCCCGCCGACTAGCGGGCCCCCGGGGTGAGCAGTTCTTC
TRBJ2-6 few TRBV10-3 . CAITRDSDGNVLTF TGTGCCATCACCCGAGACAGTGATGGCAACGTCCTGACTTTC
TRBJ2-5 few TRBV4-1 . CASSQVGSTQETQYF TGCGCCAGCAGCCAAGTGGGGAGCACCCAAGAGACCCAGTACTTC
TRBJ1-5 . TRBV15 . CATGSYNQPQHF TGTGCCACCGGCAGCTACAATCAGCCCCAGCATTTT
TRBJ2-1 many TRBV5-1 . CASSLEGREVDEQFF TGCGCCAGCAGCTTGGAGGGCAGGGAGGTGGATGAGCAGTTCTTC
TRBJ2-7 many TRBV5-1 . CASSLQGWAYEQYF TGCGCCAGCAGCTTGCAAGGGTGGGCCTACGAGCAGTACTTC
TRBJ1-3 few TRBV25-1 . CASSEFGVFSDTIYF TGTGCCAGCAGTGAATTTGGGGTTTTCTCAGACACCATATATTTT
TRBJ1-2 . TRBV29-1 . CSVEDSYYGYTF TGCAGCGTTGAAGACAGCTACTATGGCTACACCTTC
TRBJ2-2 . TRBV18 . CASSTVVTGELFF TGTGCCAGCTCCACAGTCGTAACCGGGGAGCTGTTTTTT
TRBJ2-5 . TRBV6-1 . CASKGTRVGSETQYF TGTGCCAGCAAAGGCACCAGGGTGGGATCAGAGACCCAGTACTTC
TRBJ1-4 . TRBV7-8 . CASSWTRTNEKLFF TGTGCCAGCAGCTGGACAAGAACTAATGAAAAACTGTTTTTT
TRBJ2-5 . TRBV6-5 TRBD1 CASSYSAGGDLETQYF TGTGCCAGCAGTTACTCTGCAGGGGGCGATTTGGAGACCCAGTACTTC
TRBJ1-2 . TRBV2 . CASRPQASDLYGYTF TGTGCCAGCAGGCCACAGGCATCAGACCTCTATGGCTACACCTTC
TRBJ2-2 . TRBV20-1 . CSARDWDTGELFF TGCAGTGCTAGAGATTGGGACACCGGGGAGCTGTTTTTT
TRBJ2-7 . TRBV15 . CATSSLSGTLPNEQYF TGTGCCACCAGCAGCTTATCCGGGACCCTCCCGAACGAGCAGTACTTC
TRBJ2-2 . TRBV27 TRBD1 CASSPNPDRGTGELFF TGTGCCAGCAGTCCAAACCCCGACAGGGGCACCGGGGAGCTGTTTTTT
TRBJ1-5 few TRBV7-2 . CASSENAISNQPQHF TGTGCCAGCAGCGAGAATGCGATTAGCAATCAGCCCCAGCATTTT
TRBJ1-1 many TRBV3-1 . CASSQQGFGGEAFF TGTGCCAGCAGCCAACAGGGTTTCGGTGGTGAAGCTTTCTTT
TRBJ2-7 many TRBV5-1 TRBD2 CASSLITREYEQYF TGCGCCAGCAGCTTGATTACGCGGGAGTACGAGCAGTACTTC
TRBJ2-2 . TRBV20-1 TRBD1 CSAREGGRTGKTGELFF TGCAGTGCTAGAGAGGGGGGTAGGACAGGGAAAACCGGGGAGCTGTTTTTT
TRBJ1-3 few TRBV30 TRBD1 CAWSKGQGWSGNTIYF TGTGCCTGGAGCAAAGGACAGGGGTGGTCTGGAAACACCATATATTTT
TRBJ2-5 . TRBV5-1 . CASRLDRETQYF TGCGCCAGCAGGCTAGATCGAGAGACCCAGTACTTC
TRBJ1-2 few TRBV29-1 TRBD1 CSEQTGGGYTF TGCAGCGAACAGACAGGGGGCGGCTACACCTTC